This TCR beta chain was captured by sequencing in a study of cytomegalovirus exposure and HLA in healthy donors. About the research overall: Samples from HLA-typed donors yielded about 85 million unique TCRs in an early data release.

The germline V gene has CDR1 MGHRA and CDR2 YSYEKL. The ends lost 7 bases at V and 0 bases at J; junction bases unmatched: 6. The CDR3 is 17 residues long. Amplification used 60 Vbeta primers and 13 Jbeta primers. In the authors' workflow: In a later analysis, roughly 86 million unique TCR beta chains included roughly 11 million shared by two or more donors. Sequenced by immunoSEQ multiplex PCR; TCRdb stores in-frame clones only, minus some. V, J and clone size reflect that table, while D and trimming were determined from the DNA. The profile shows 150,000 to 200,000 clones, around 85% of them singletons.

The receptor's source is a man aged 18 to 35 in good health and CMV-seropositive. The chain employs TRBV4-1 and TRBJ2-1, with TRBD2 identical over 13 bases. Sample: PBMCs. CDR3 nucleotides: TGCGCCAGCACGGGACTAGCGGGACGAAGCTCCTACAATGAGCAGTTCTTC. Amino acids: CASTGLAGRSSYNEQFF.